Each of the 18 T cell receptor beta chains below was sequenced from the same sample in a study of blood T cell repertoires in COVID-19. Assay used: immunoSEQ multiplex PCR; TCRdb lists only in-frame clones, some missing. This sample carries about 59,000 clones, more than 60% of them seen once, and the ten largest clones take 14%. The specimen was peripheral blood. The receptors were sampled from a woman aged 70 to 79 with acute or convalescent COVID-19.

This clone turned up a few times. CDR3 DNA: TGCGCCAGCAGCCCAGGGCAGGGGCAACAGCCCCAGCATTTT. Translated: CASSPGQGQQPQHF. J is TRBJ1-5 and V is TRBV5-1; possibly TRBD1 for D (6 bases). CDR1 is SGHRS and CDR2 is YFSETQ in the germline V gene. The V and J ends lost 4 bases and 7 bases respectively, with 15 bases between them. The length of the CDR3 is 14 residues.

The CDR3, as DNA: TGTGCCAGCAGGACCCAACAGGGGGCGGGTCAGTTCTTC. Amino acid sequence: CASRTQQGAGQFF. This chain links TRBV6-5 with TRBJ2-1; 9 positions match TRBD1. V gave up 6 bases and J gave up 13 bases; unmatched junction bases: 10. The CDR3 has 13 amino acids. The V gene's germline CDR1 is MNHEY and CDR2 SVGAGI.

CDR3 in amino acids: CASSQGPRDFKEDTQYF. The CDR3 coding sequence is TGTGCCAGCAGCCAAGGACCCCGGGACTTTAAGGAAGATACGCAGTATTTT. This chain joins TRBV4-2 and TRBJ2-3; maybe TRBD2 (6 bases). V shed 1 base and J shed 5 bases, with 19 bases lying between them. CDR1 and CDR2 (germline): LGHNA, YNFKEQ. This CDR3 comprises 17 residues.

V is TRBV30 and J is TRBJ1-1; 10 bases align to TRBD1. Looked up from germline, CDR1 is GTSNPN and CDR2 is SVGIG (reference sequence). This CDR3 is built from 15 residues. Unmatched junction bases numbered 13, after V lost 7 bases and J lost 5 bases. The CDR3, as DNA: TGTGCCTTGGACAGGGGGTCTTTAGTGGGAACTGAAGCTTTCTTT. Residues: CALDRGSLVGTEAFF. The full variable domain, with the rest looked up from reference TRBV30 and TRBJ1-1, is SQTIHQWPATLVQPVGSPLSLECTVEGTSNPNLYWYRQAAGRGLQLLFYSVGIGQISSEVPQNLSASRPQDRQFILSSKKLLLSDSGFYLCALDRGSLVGTEAFFGQGTRLTVV.

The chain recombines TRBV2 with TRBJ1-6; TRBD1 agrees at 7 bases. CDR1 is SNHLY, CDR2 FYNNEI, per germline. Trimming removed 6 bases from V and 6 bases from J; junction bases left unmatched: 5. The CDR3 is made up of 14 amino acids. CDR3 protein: CASSTTGANSPLHF. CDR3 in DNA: TGTGCCAGCAGCACAACAGGGGCTAATTCACCCCTCCACTTT.

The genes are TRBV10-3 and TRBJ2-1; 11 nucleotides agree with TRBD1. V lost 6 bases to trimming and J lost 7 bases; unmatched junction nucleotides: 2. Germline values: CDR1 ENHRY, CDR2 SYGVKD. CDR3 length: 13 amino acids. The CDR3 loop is CAIRDRGQNEQFF. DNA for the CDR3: TGTGCCATCAGGGACAGGGGGCAGAATGAGCAGTTCTTC.

The CDR3 sequence: CASSLEGRGTGGYTF. The CDR3 DNA reads as TGCGCCAGCAGCTTGGAGGGCAGGGGGACCGGTGGCTACACCTTC. The rearrangement links TRBV5-1 to TRBJ1-2; TRBD1 agrees at 7 bases. The length of the CDR3 is 15 residues. Germline V lookup: CDR1 SGHRS, CDR2 YFSETQ. V shed 0 bases, J shed 7 bases, and the junction held 9 bases outside the gene matches.

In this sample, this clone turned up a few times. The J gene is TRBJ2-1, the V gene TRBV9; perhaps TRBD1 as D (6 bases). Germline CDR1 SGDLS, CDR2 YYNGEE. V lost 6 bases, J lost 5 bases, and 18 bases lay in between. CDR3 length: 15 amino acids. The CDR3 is CASKAGLDRNNEQFF. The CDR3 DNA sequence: TGTGCCAGCAAGGCCGGCCTGGACAGAAACAATGAGCAGTTCTTC.

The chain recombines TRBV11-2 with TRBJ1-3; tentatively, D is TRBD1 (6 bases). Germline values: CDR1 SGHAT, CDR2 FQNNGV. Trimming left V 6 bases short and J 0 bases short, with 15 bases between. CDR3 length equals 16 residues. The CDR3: CASSRGIGTSGNTIYF. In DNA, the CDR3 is TGTGCCAGCAGTAGGGGGATCGGAACCTCTGGAAACACCATATATTTT.

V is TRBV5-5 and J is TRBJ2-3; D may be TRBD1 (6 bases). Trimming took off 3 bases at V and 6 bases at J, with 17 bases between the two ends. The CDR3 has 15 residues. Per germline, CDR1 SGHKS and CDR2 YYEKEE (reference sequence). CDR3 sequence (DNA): TGTGCCAGCAGCTCTTATGACAGGCTCGGCGATACGCAGTATTTT. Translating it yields CASSSYDRLGDTQYF.

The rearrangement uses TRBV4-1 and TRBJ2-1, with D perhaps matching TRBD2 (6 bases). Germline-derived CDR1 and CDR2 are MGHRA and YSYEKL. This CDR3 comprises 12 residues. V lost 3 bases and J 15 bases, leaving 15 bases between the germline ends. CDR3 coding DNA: TGCGCCAGCAGCCAGGGGACCGCGGGGTGGTTCTTC. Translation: CASSQGTAGWFF.

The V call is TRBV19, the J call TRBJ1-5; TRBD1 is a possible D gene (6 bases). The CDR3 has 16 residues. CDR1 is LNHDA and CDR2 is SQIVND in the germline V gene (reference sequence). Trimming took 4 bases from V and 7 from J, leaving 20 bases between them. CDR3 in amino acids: CASSRGGQSIVQPQHF. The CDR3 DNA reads TGTGCCAGTAGTAGAGGAGGACAGTCGATTGTACAGCCCCAGCATTTT. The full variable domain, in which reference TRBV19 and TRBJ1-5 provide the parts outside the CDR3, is DGGITQSPKYLFRKEGQNVTLSCEQNLNHDAMYWYRQDPGQGLRLIYYSQIVNDFQKGDIAEGYSVSREKKESFPLTVTSAQKNPTAFYLCASSRGGQSIVQPQHFGDGTRLSIL.

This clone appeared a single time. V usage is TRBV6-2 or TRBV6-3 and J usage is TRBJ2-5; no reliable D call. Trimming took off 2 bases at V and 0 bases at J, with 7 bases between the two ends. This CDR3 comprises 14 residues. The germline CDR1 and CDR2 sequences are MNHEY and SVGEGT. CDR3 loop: CASSYLVDQETQYF. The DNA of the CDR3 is TGTGCCAGCAGTTACCTAGTTGACCAAGAGACCCAGTACTTC.

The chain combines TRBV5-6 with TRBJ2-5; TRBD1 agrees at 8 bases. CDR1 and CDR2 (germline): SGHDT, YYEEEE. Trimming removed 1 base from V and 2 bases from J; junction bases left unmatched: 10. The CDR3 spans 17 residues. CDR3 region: CASSLMHTWTGQETQYF. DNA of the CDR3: TGTGCCAGCAGCTTGATGCATACCTGGACAGGGCAAGAGACCCAGTACTTC.

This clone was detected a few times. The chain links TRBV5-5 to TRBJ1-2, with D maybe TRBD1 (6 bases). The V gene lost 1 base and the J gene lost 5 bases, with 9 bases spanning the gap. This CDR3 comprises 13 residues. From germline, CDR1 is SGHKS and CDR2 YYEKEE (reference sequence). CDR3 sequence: CASSLQGYYGYTF. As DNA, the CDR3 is TGTGCCAGCAGCTTGCAGGGGTATTATGGCTACACCTTC.

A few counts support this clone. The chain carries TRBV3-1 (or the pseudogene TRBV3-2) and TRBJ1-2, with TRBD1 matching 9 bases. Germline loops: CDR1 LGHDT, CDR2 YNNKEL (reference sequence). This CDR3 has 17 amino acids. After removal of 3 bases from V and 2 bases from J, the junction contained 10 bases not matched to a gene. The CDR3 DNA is TGTGCCAGCAGCCAGGAGTACGGGACAGGGATAAACTATGGCTACACCTTC. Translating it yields CASSQEYGTGINYGYTF.

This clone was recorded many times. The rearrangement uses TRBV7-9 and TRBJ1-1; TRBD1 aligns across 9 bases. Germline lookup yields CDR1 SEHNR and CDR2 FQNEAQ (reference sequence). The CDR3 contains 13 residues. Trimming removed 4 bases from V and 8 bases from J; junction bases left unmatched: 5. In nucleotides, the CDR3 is TGTGCCAGCAGCTCGTACAGGGGGCTAGAAGCTTTCTTT. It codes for CASSSYRGLEAFF.

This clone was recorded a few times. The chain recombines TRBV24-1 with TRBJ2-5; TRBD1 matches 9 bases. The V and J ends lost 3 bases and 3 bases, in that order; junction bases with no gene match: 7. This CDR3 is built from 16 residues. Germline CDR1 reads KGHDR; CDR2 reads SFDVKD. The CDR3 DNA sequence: TGTGCCACCAGTGATGGGACAGGGCCAGGGAAAGAGACCCAGTACTTC. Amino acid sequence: CATSDGTGPGKETQYF.